The T cell receptor beta chain described here comes from a study of cytomegalovirus exposure and HLA in healthy donors. Findings and caveats of the study: Cytomegalovirus-associated TCR beta chains were listed, numbering approximately 150. Being productive about 87% or about 30% of the time was typical of most TCR beta V segments in an earlier analysis. An analysis was carried out at a later point. It showed that HLA-associated TCR beta chains were more clonally expanded than equally common non-associated chains.

This cohort consisted of healthy bone marrow donors. On this clone itself: Antigen unknown.

From germline, CDR1 is MNHEY and CDR2 SVGAGI. This CDR3 contains 14 residues. Losses at the gene ends were 6 bases for V and 0 bases for J; bases not matched to a gene: 4. This PCR relied on a set of 60 Vbeta primers and 13 Jbeta primers. This table comes from immunoSEQ multiplex PCR, and its TCRdb copy is limited to in-frame clones, with some not included. The table has about 200,000 clones, approximately 78% seen once. The sequenced material came from PBMCs. This receptor was identified in a woman aged 45-65 years in good health and CMV-seropositive. The chain joins TRBV6-5 to TRBJ1-1, with 7 bases lining up with TRBD1. The CDR3 DNA reads TGTGCCAGCAGCCGGGGACAGATGAACACTGAAGCTTTCTTT. This encodes CASSRGQMNTEAFF.